The entry below describes one T cell receptor (beta chain). Its target is not known. V lost 5 bases and J lost 11, with 19 bases in between. The CDR3 is 15 amino acids. Germline loops: CDR1 SGHAT, CDR2 FQNNGV. The sample belongs to a study of cytomegalovirus exposure and HLA in healthy donors. General observations from the study: In vitro checks showed that a few CMV-associated chains really do target CMV antigens. A list of about 160 TCR beta chains associated with cytomegalovirus was given.

13 Jbeta primers and 60 Vbeta primers were used for the PCR. Sequencing was performed with immunoSEQ multiplex PCR; in TCRdb, only in-frame clones are kept and a portion is missing. The table lists around 240,000 clones, 82% of them singletons. This sequence was found in a woman between 35 and 50 years old in good health and CMV-seropositive. The chain couples TRBV11-2 to TRBJ1-6; the D is unclear. Sequences were obtained from PBMCs. The CDR3 nucleotides are TGTGCCAGCAGCCTAGTAGCGGGCGGCTCTCCACCCCTCCACTTT. Translated, it gives CASSLVAGGSPPLHF.